This T cell receptor beta chain was captured by sequencing in a study of T-cell memory formation after mild COVID-19. Comments on this clonotype: Its antigen remains unidentified.

Regarding the study as a whole: Some responding clones appeared in pre-infection memory, suggesting cross-reactive memory joined. Whereas later expanders leaned CD4+, clones contracting day 15 to 85 showed a balanced CD4/CD8 makeup.

Libraries for TCRalpha and TCRbeta carried sample barcodes and unique molecular identifiers via 5'RACE. TCRdb reprocessed the 5' RACE reads with MiXCR, giving one entry per CDR3 protein. The repertoire holds approximately 300,000 distinct CDR3 sequences, with around 8% as singletons. The V end lost 0 bases, the J end lost 3 bases, and 25 bases lay between the germline ends. Per germline, CDR1 SGHRS and CDR2 YFSETQ. The CDR3 covers 20 residues. The specimen sequenced was PBMCs or a T cell subset sorted from them (not recorded which). The V gene is TRBV5-1, the J gene TRBJ2-1; TRBD1 might be the D (7 bases). This sequence was found in a man younger than 35 who had mild COVID-19 (a few samples of this study predate the infection). Cell type and time point are not known. The CDR3 loop is CASSLARGYTRERDYNEQFF. The CDR3 DNA is TGCGCCAGCAGCTTGGCCAGGGGGTACACCCGGGAGAGGGACTACAATGAGCAGTTCTTC.